Detailed here is one T cell receptor (beta chain). Its antigen is unknown. CDR1 SEHNR and CDR2 FQNEAQ come from the germline V gene (reference sequence). The CDR3 consists of 17 residues. V lost 1 base, J lost 7 bases, and 19 bases lay in between. This sample is drawn from a study of blood T cells in healthy people across ages. Overall study results and limits: Strongly correlated with naive T cell percentage was TCR beta diversity.

With a J-beta primer mix and a sample-barcoded 5' primer, a second PCR ran 7 to 11 cycles. Each CDR3 protein is one row after TCRdb ran MiXCR on the 5' RACE reads. The sample includes about 730,000 distinct CDR3 sequences, 43% seen only once; the top ten take roughly 19%. The V and J genes are TRBV7-9 and TRBJ2-2; possible D gene TRBD2, 6 bases. This TCR derives from a woman aged 55-75 years in good health. The sequencing input was blood. The CDR3: CASSLVLSQGGGGELFF. The CDR3 region has the DNA TGTGCCAGCAGCTTAGTTCTCTCGCAGGGAGGCGGCGGGGAGCTGTTTTTT.